This entry lists 8 T cell receptor beta chains sequenced from one sample in a study of T cells in Graves' hyperthyroidism and ophthalmopathy. It was RNA transcripts that yielded the amplified TCR beta CDR3 regions. Carried out on the TCR CDR3, a first-round RT-PCR used the HTBI primer set. TCRdb used MiXCR to reprocess the multiplex PCR reads, holding one entry per CDR3 protein. The sample has around 520,000 distinct CDR3 sequences, roughly an eighth seen once. Sequences were obtained from blood. These receptors all come from a woman between 18 and 29 years old with Graves' hyperthyroidism.

The chain links TRBV12-3 or TRBV12-4 to TRBJ1-5, with a weak D call TRBD1 (5 bases). The CDR3 has 15 residues. The V end was cut by 6 bases, the J end by 4 bases, with 16 bases between. Written as DNA, the CDR3 is TGTGCCAGCAGCTCAACAGGTGCCTGGAATCAGCCCCAGCATTTT. This gives the protein CASSSTGAWNQPQHF.

A word on this clonotype: One base away lies a much larger clone, so this may be a sequencing read error. V and J are TRBV5-6 and TRBJ1-2; D call uncertain. The germline V gene has CDR1 SGHDT and CDR2 YYEEEE. CDR3 length: 12 amino acids. This CDR3 is CASSFVTDGHTF. The CDR3 nucleotides read TGTGCCAGCAGCTTCGTCACGGATGGCCACACCTTC.

This clonotype was detected many times. The V and J genes are TRBV5-1 and TRBJ1-5; possible D gene TRBD1, 6 bases. Germline V lookup: CDR1 SGHRS, CDR2 YFSETQ. Between the trimmed V and J ends, which lost 7 bases and 4 bases, there was a span of 18 bases. The CDR3 extends over 15 amino acids. The CDR3 bases are TGCGCCAGCCAGGAGGGGGGCGACCTTAATCAGCCCCAGCATTTT. This codes for CASQEGGDLNQPQHF. The entire variable domain, with the rest obtained from reference TRBV5-1 and TRBJ1-5, is as follows: KAGVTQTPRYLIKTRGQQVTLSCSPISGHRSVSWYQQTPGQGLQFLFEYFSETQRNKGNFPGRFSGRQFSNSRSEMNVSTLELGDSALYLCASQEGGDLNQPQHFGDGTRLSIL.

V is TRBV5-1 and J is TRBJ2-7, with TRBD2 as a possible D gene (5 bases). The CDR3 runs to 11 residues. Germline CDR1 SGHRS, CDR2 YFSETQ. The V and J ends lost 2 bases and 7 bases respectively, with 7 bases between them. Written as DNA, the CDR3 is TGCGCCAGCAGCTTAGAGCGGGAGCAGTACTTC. Translated: CASSLEREQYF.

This clonotype appeared many times. Germline and junction disagree at one end, which may indicate a read error. The rearrangement links TRBV12-3 or TRBV12-4 to TRBJ1-3; 7 nucleotides match TRBD1. The CDR3 is 15 amino acids. The DNA for the CDR3 is TGTGCCAGCAGCCTTGGGACAGTCTCTGGGAACACCATATATTTT. Translation: CASSLGTVSGNTIYF.

In its sample, this clonotype was seen many times. V gene TRBV7-8 combines with J gene TRBJ2-7, with TRBD2 matching over 7 bases. The germline gives CDR1 SGHVS, CDR2 FQNEAQ. The length of the CDR3 is 15 residues. The trim removed 5 bases at V and 3 bases at J, leaving 10 bases unmatched. The CDR3 bases are TGTGCCAGCAGCCTAATGCTAGCGGCCTACTACGAGCAGTACTTC. This codes for CASSLMLAAYYEQYF. The entire variable domain, with the rest obtained from reference TRBV7-8 and TRBJ2-7, is as follows: GAGVSQSPRYKVAKRGQDVALRCDPISGHVSLFWYQQALGQGPEFLTYFQNEAQLDKSGLPSDRFFAERPEGSVSTLKIQRTQQEDSAVYLCASSLMLAAYYEQYFGPGTRLTVT.

This clonotype was observed at least ten times. The rearrangement links TRBV12-3 or TRBV12-4 to TRBJ2-2; 7 bases fit TRBD2. Trimming at V came to 6 bases and at J to 3 bases, leaving 16 bases not matched to a gene. The CDR3 has 18 amino acids. The CDR3: CASRLSRLSGMDTGELFF. The CDR3 coding sequence is TGTGCCAGCAGATTAAGCCGCCTAAGCGGGATGGACACCGGGGAGCTGTTTTTT.

This clonotype was detected ten times or more. This sequence joins TRBV11-3 and TRBJ2-2; TRBD2 matches 13 bases. Trimming cost V 5 bases and J 5 bases; bases outside gene matches: 2. The germline V gene has CDR1 SGHNT and CDR2 YENEEA. CDR3 length: 15 amino acids. The CDR3 region has the DNA TGTGCCAGCAGCCCGGGACTAGCGGGAACCGGGGAGCTGTTTTTT. Translation: CASSPGLAGTGELFF.